This T cell receptor (beta chain) was retrieved from a study of blood T cell repertoires in COVID-19. Trimming removed 3 bases from V and 4 bases from J; junction bases left unmatched: 12. This CDR3 is 16 amino acids long. CDR1 SQVTM and CDR2 ANQGSEA come from the germline V gene. Some clones are missing from TCRdb's copy, which holds only in-frame ones; the method was immunoSEQ multiplex PCR. Of fewer than 200,000 clones detected, around 73% appear once; the ten largest clones hold roughly 17%. In regard to this clone: The identical CDR3 is also encoded by other nucleotide sequences in the sample.

Input material: PBMCs or T cells enriched from blood (not recorded which). The chain is built from TRBV29-1 and TRBJ2-3; 8 bases agree with TRBD2. The TCR comes from a woman aged 50 to 60 who had recovered from COVID-19. CDR3 residues: CSVDGPGLVKADTQYF. CDR3 in DNA: TGCAGCGTTGATGGTCCGGGACTAGTTAAGGCAGATACGCAGTATTTT.